Each of the 29 T cell receptor beta chains below was sequenced from the same sample in a study of post-analysis software for immune sequencing data. The study, taken as a whole, reports: Roughly five TRBV segments were more frequent in patients than controls; TRBV5-6, TRBV5-1 and TRBV20-1 belonged to this group.

No antigen has been assigned to these receptors. Sequencing libraries made from TCR beta cDNA carried unique molecular identifiers. TCRdb fed the PCR reads into MiXCR, producing one record per CDR3 protein. Of roughly 600,000 distinct CDR3 sequences in the sample, roughly 46% were seen once. Sequencing was carried out using blood. Receptor source: a girl between 10 and 17 years old with multiple sclerosis.

The gene calls are TRBV29-1 and TRBJ2-5; 9 bases match TRBD2. The better agreement between TRBJ2-1 and the DNA end casts doubt on the J call. CDR3 length equals 15 residues. From germline, CDR1 is SQVTM and CDR2 ANQGSEA. Here the CDR3 reads CSVIFSGGTQETQFF. For the CDR3, the DNA is TGCAGCGTTATCTTCAGCGGGGGGACCCAAGAGACCCAGTTCTTC.

The chain employs TRBV24-1 and TRBJ2-3, with TRBD1 matching over 9 bases. The CDR3 is made up of 16 amino acids. Germline loops: CDR1 KGHDR, CDR2 SFDVKD. With 4 bases clipped from V and 4 bases from J, the junction kept 8 bases outside the gene matches. Here the CDR3 DNA reads TGTGCCACCAGTGACCCGGGACAGGGAAAGGCAGATACGCAGTATTTT. Its protein product is CATSDPGQGKADTQYF.

V is TRBV12-3 or TRBV12-4 and J is TRBJ2-6; D is undetermined. The CDR3 runs 11 residues. The V end was cut by 5 bases, the J end by 8 bases, with 4 bases between. This CDR3 is CASSPTNVLTF. In DNA form, the CDR3 reads TGTGCCAGCAGTCCGACCAACGTCCTGACTTTC.

The genes are TRBV25-1 and TRBJ2-7; weak D call: TRBD2 (5 bases). This CDR3 has 12 amino acids. Germline V gives CDR1 MGHDK, CDR2 SYGVNS. V lost 4 bases, J lost 2 bases, and 6 bases lay in between. The CDR3 is CASSAGTYEQYF. The DNA for the CDR3 is TGTGCCAGCAGTGCGGGGACCTACGAGCAGTACTTC.

This clonotype has more than one count but fewer than ten. The gene calls are TRBV5-1 and TRBJ2-1; D gene ambiguous. Germline CDR1 is SGHRS and CDR2 is YFSETQ. The CDR3 runs to 16 residues. The V end was cut by 1 base, the J end by 8 bases, with 19 bases between. CDR3 in DNA: TGCGCCAGCAGCTTGTTGGTGACCCCGGGCGTCGATGAGCAGTTCTTC. Translated, it gives CASSLLVTPGVDEQFF.

This chain links TRBV20-1 with TRBJ1-2; a weak D match, TRBD1 (6 bases). The V end lost 0 bases, the J end lost 3 bases, and 23 bases lay between the germline ends. This CDR3 is 18 amino acids long. Germline V gene lookup returns CDR1 DFQATT and CDR2 SNEGSKA (reference sequence). CDR3 sequence (DNA): TGCAGTGCTAGAGATGTAGGGACTTACAGGGTTTGGTACTATGGCTACACCTTC. Protein product: CSARDVGTYRVWYYGYTF.

This clonotype was recorded a few times. V and J are TRBV12-3 or TRBV12-4 and TRBJ1-2; 8 bases fit TRBD1. The trim removed 3 bases at V and 8 bases at J, leaving 8 bases unmatched. The CDR3 is 14 amino acids. CDR3 amino acids: CASSFGNRGTGYTF. CDR3 in DNA: TGTGCCAGCAGTTTCGGAAACAGGGGGACCGGCTACACCTTC.

This clonotype was seen many times. The rearrangement joins TRBV29-1 to TRBJ2-5, with D tentatively TRBD1 (6 bases). V lost 4 bases, J lost 4 bases, and 13 bases lay in between. Per germline, CDR1 SQVTM and CDR2 ANQGSEA. The CDR3 sequence is 13 residues long. The CDR3 DNA reads TGCAGCGTTGGGCAGGGGTGGAGAGAGACCCAGTACTTC. Translation gives CSVGQGWRETQYF. Full variable domain (outside the CDR3, taken from reference TRBV29-1 and TRBJ2-5): SAVISQKPSRDICQRGTSLTIQCQVDSQVTMMFWYRQQPGQSLTLIATANQGSEATYESGFVIDKFPISRPNLTFSTLTVSNMSPEDSSIYLCSVGQGWRETQYFGPGTRLLVL.

J is TRBJ2-5 and V is TRBV9, with TRBD2 matching 8 bases. Germline assignment: CDR1 SGDLS and CDR2 YYNGEE. The J segment lost 0 bases and the V segment lost 0 bases, leaving 4 bases of the junction unmatched. The CDR3 is 16 residues long. This chain's CDR3 is CASSVGSGGNQETQYF. CDR3 DNA sequence: TGTGCCAGCAGCGTAGGATCGGGGGGGAACCAAGAGACCCAGTACTTC.

There are a few counts of this clonotype. This sequence joins TRBV20-1 and TRBJ2-1; TRBD2 is a possible D gene (6 bases). The CDR3 consists of 16 residues. In germline, CDR1 is DFQATT, CDR2 SNEGSKA (reference sequence). Trimming took off 5 bases at V and 3 bases at J, with 20 bases between the two ends. The CDR3 bases are TGCAGTGCTGGGTCCTATGGGGCGGGAATCTACAATGAGCAGTTCTTC. This codes for CSAGSYGAGIYNEQFF.

This chain links TRBV29-1 with TRBJ2-1; 7 positions agree with TRBD2. Germline trimming cut 6 bases from V and 0 bases from J; bases unmatched to any gene: 5. Germline CDR1 is SQVTM and CDR2 is ANQGSEA. The CDR3 contains 14 residues. CDR3 nucleotide sequence: TGCAGCGTACGAGCGGGAAGCTCCTACAATGAGCAGTTCTTC. Encoded protein: CSVRAGSSYNEQFF.

This clonotype appeared a few times. The chain links TRBV27 to TRBJ1-2; D gene unclear. With 6 bases removed from V and 5 bases from J, the gap between germline ends came to 16 bases. The CDR3 extends over 14 amino acids. Germline CDR1 and CDR2: MNHEY and SMNVEV (reference sequence). CDR3 in amino acids: CASSRSDTRYGYTF. The CDR3 DNA reads TGTGCCAGCAGCCGCTCCGACACCAGATATGGCTACACCTTC.

The sample holds a few counts of this clonotype. The rearrangement joins TRBV20-1 to TRBJ2-5; D unresolved. CDR3 size: 10 residues. Germline V lookup: CDR1 DFQATT, CDR2 SNEGSKA (reference sequence). V lost 6 bases and J lost 7, with 9 bases in between. CDR3 amino acids: CSASTATQYF. The CDR3 nucleotides read TGCAGTGCCTCGACCGCGACCCAGTACTTC.

The V gene is TRBV20-1, the J gene TRBJ2-5; the match to TRBD1 covers 8 bases. The end of the DNA fits TRBJ2-7 better, so the J call may be wrong. Germline CDR1 and CDR2: DFQATT and SNEGSKA (reference sequence). This CDR3 is built from 14 residues. For the CDR3, the DNA is TGCAGTGCTGGGGGAGCAGGGGGCCCCTACGAGCAGTACTTC. The encoded protein is CSAGGAGGPYEQYF.

This clonotype occurred a few times. The CDR3 DNA sequence: TGCGCCAGCAGCTTTCTGAAGGGCTACGAGCAGTACTTC. Protein product: CASSFLKGYEQYF. The chain is built from TRBV5-1 and TRBJ2-7; no reliable D call. CDR1 SGHRS and CDR2 YFSETQ come from the germline V gene. The CDR3 totals 13 residues. V was shortened by 2 bases and J by 3 bases, with 9 bases between the two germline ends.

A few counts support this clonotype. CDR3 residues: CASSRAWDTYGYTF. The CDR3 DNA sequence: TGTGCCAGCAGCCGGGCCTGGGACACCTATGGCTACACCTTC. The genes are TRBV14 and TRBJ1-2; D is perhaps TRBD1 (6 bases). The CDR3 sequence is 14 residues long. Germline values: CDR1 SGHDN, CDR2 FVKESK. The V end lost 4 bases, the J end lost 4 bases, and 13 bases lay between the germline ends.

This clonotype occurred a few times. The chain carries TRBV2 and TRBJ2-7; D unresolved. V lost 4 bases and J lost 3, with 13 bases in between. Looked up from germline, CDR1 is SNHLY and CDR2 is FYNNEI. The CDR3 is 14 amino acids. The DNA of the CDR3 is TGTGCCAGCAGTGTAAGGCTAGTGGGCTACGAGCAGTACTTC. Its protein is CASSVRLVGYEQYF.

The chain joins TRBV27 to TRBJ2-7; tentative D call: TRBD2 (6 bases). V gave up 6 bases and J gave up 7 bases, with 16 bases separating them. Germline V gene sequence: CDR1 MNHEY, CDR2 SMNVEV (reference sequence). This CDR3 has 13 amino acids. The CDR3 protein is CASRNAGREEQYF. CDR3 in DNA: TGTGCCAGCAGGAATGCGGGAAGGGAGGAGCAGTACTTC.

CDR3: CASGTRNTEAFF. CDR3 bases: TGTGCCTCCGGGACACGAAACACTGAAGCTTTCTTT. This rearrangement joins TRBV6-1 to TRBJ1-5, with D maybe TRBD1 (6 bases). The J call is uncertain, as TRBJ1-1 better fits the DNA end. The CDR3 runs to 12 residues. Germline CDR1 reads MNHNS; CDR2 reads SASEGT.

A note on this clonotype: As the CDR3 is not closed by the conserved phenylalanine or tryptophan, this likely results from a read error. The chain recombines TRBV20-1 with TRBJ1-5, with 12 bases that match TRBD1. CDR1 and CDR2 (germline): DFQATT, SNEGSKA (reference sequence). The J segment lost 0 bases and the V segment lost 0 bases, leaving 6 bases of the junction unmatched. This CDR3 spans 18 amino acids. DNA for the CDR3: TGCAGTGCTAGAGATAAGGGACAGGGGGCTTATAGCAATCAGCCCCAGCATTGT. Translating it yields CSARDKGQGAYSNQPQHC.

The DNA of the CDR3 is TGCGCCAGCAGCACGGCCAGGGTGAACACTGAAGCTTTCTTT. The encoded protein is CASSTARVNTEAFF. The chain carries TRBV4-1 and TRBJ1-1; D is possibly TRBD1 (5 bases). Per the germline V gene, CDR1 is MGHRA and CDR2 is YSYEKL. Trimming took 5 bases from V and 0 from J, leaving 10 bases between them. The CDR3 runs to 14 residues.

This CDR3 reads CASRSMASGSSYNEQFF. The CDR3 DNA sequence: TGTGCCAGCAGGTCTATGGCTAGCGGAAGCTCCTACAATGAGCAGTTCTTC. The V call is TRBV13, the J call TRBJ2-1; 7 nucleotides align to TRBD2. The ends lost 6 bases at V and 0 bases at J; junction bases unmatched: 11. CDR3 length: 17 residues. Germline V gives CDR1 PRHDT, CDR2 FYEKMQ (reference sequence).

The chain joins TRBV27 to TRBJ1-1; the D is unclear. The germline V gene has CDR1 MNHEY and CDR2 SMNVEV (reference sequence). The germline V and J ends were trimmed by 5 bases and 1 base, with 11 bases remaining between them. There are 14 residues in the CDR3. The CDR3 protein is CASSPRLGNTEAFF. The CDR3 DNA sequence: TGTGCCAGCAGTCCCCGGCTGGGGAACACTGAAGCTTTCTTT.

The V call is TRBV5-6, the J call TRBJ2-7, with D possibly called TRBD1 or TRBD2 (6 bases each). Trimming removed 2 bases from V and 1 base from J, with 13 bases in between. This CDR3 is built from 15 residues. Germline V gene lookup returns CDR1 SGHDT and CDR2 YYEEEE. The CDR3 region has the DNA TGTGCCAGCAGCTTTTCCGCGGGACATTCCTACGAGCAGTACTTC. It yields the protein CASSFSAGHSYEQYF.

The chain joins TRBV2 to TRBJ2-7; D not resolved. V lost 4 bases, J lost 6 bases, and 7 bases lay in between. Germline-derived CDR1 and CDR2 are SNHLY and FYNNEI. The CDR3 contains 11 residues. The CDR3 region is CASSVGREQYF. CDR3 bases: TGTGCCAGCAGTGTGGGCCGCGAGCAGTACTTC.

Ten or more counts support this clonotype. This chain connects TRBV4-1 to TRBJ1-1; no firm D call. This CDR3 has 16 residues. Trimming removed 0 bases at V and 0 bases at J, with 11 bases between. Germline assignment: CDR1 MGHRA and CDR2 YSYEKL. The CDR3 DNA follows: TGCGCCAGCAGCCAAGAGCTGGCAGCTTTGAACACTGAAGCTTTCTTT. Its protein product is CASSQELAALNTEAFF.

The chain combines TRBV20-1 with TRBJ2-7; D is possibly TRBD1 or TRBD2 (5 bases each). This CDR3 region has 14 residues. Germline CDR1 is DFQATT and CDR2 is SNEGSKA (reference sequence). The V end lost 0 bases, the J end lost 3 bases, and 12 bases lay between the germline ends. Here the CDR3 DNA reads TGCAGTGCTAGAGAAGGGACGGAGAGCTACGAGCAGTACTTC. Its translation is CSAREGTESYEQYF.

The V gene is TRBV5-1, the J gene TRBJ2-7; no definite D call. Germline CDR1 and CDR2: SGHRS and YFSETQ. Trimming left V 2 bases short and J 2 bases short, with 11 bases between. The CDR3 is made up of 14 amino acids. This CDR3 reads CASSFSELTYEQYF. In DNA form, the CDR3 reads TGCGCCAGCAGCTTCTCAGAACTCACCTACGAGCAGTACTTC.

V is TRBV5-1 and J is TRBJ2-5; D call uncertain. Trimming shortened V by 7 bases and J by 1 base, and 20 bases separated the two germline ends. From germline, CDR1 is SGHRS and CDR2 YFSETQ. The CDR3 spans 16 residues. Written as DNA, the CDR3 is TGCGCCAGCCGCCTTACGGTAGTCGCCCTCCAAGAGACCCAGTACTTC. Its protein is CASRLTVVALQETQYF.